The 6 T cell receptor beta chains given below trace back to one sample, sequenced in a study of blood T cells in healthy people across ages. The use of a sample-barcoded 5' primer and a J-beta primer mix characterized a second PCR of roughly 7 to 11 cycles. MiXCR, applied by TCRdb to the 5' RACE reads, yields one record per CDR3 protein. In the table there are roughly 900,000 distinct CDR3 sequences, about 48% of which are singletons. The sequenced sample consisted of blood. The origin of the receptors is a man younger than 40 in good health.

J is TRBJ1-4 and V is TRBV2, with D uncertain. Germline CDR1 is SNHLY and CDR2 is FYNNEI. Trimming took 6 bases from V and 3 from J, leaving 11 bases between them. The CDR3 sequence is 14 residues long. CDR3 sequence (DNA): TGTGCCAGCAGGATCGGGCAGCCTAATGAAAAACTGTTTTTT. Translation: CASRIGQPNEKLFF.

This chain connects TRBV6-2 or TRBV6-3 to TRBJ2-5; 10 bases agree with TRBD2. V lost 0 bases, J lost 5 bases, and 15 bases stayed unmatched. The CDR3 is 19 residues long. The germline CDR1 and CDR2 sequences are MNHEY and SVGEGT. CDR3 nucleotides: TGTGCCAGCAGTTACTCGAAAATCCGAGCGGGGGGGCCGTCGGAGACCCAGTACTTC. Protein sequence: CASSYSKIRAGGPSETQYF.

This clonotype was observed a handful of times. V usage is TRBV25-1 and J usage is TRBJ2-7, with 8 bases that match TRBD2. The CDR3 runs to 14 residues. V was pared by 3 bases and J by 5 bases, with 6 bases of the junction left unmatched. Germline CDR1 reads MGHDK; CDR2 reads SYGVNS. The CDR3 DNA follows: TGTGCCAGCAGTGACACTAGCGGACACAACGAGCAGTACTTC. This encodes CASSDTSGHNEQYF.

DNA for the CDR3: TGTGCCAGCAGCCCCATCAAGCGGGGAGCTAGCACAGATACGCAGTATTTT. Translating gives CASSPIKRGASTDTQYF. This chain joins TRBV6-1 and TRBJ2-3; TRBD2 agrees at 7 bases. Germline V CDR1 and CDR2: MNHNS, SASEGT. After removal of 6 bases from V and 0 bases from J, the junction contained 12 bases not matched to a gene. The CDR3 is 17 amino acids.

The CDR3 DNA sequence: TGTGCCAGCAAGAGCGGGATACTCACAGATACGCAGTATTTT. Residues: CASKSGILTDTQYF. The V call is TRBV2, the J call TRBJ2-3, with 7 positions matching TRBD2. V lost 7 bases and J lost 2; bases outside the gene matches: 6. The CDR3 runs 14 residues. CDR1 and CDR2 (germline): SNHLY, FYNNEI. Full variable domain (outside the CDR3, taken from reference TRBV2 and TRBJ2-3): EPEVTQTPSHQVTQMGQEVILRCVPISNHLYFYWYRQILGQKVEFLVSFYNNEISEKSEIFDDQFSVERPDGSNFTLKIRSTKLEDSAMYFCASKSGILTDTQYFGPGTRLTVL.

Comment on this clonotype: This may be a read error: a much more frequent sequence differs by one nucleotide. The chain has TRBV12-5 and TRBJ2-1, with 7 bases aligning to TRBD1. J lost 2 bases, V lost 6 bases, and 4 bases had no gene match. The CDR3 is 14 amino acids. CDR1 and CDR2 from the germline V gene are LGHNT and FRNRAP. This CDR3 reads CASGTGQPYNEQFF. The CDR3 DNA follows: TGTGCTAGTGGAACGGGACAGCCCTACAATGAGCAGTTCTTC.